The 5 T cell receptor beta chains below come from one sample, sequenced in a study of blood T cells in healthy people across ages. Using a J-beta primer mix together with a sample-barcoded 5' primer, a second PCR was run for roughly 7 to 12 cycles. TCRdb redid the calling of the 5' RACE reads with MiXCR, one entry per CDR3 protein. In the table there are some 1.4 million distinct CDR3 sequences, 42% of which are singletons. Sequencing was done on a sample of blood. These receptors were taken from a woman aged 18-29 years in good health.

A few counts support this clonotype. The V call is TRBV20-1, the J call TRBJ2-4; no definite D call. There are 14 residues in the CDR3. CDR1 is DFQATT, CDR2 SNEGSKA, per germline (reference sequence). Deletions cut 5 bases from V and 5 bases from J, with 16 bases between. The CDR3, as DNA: TGCAGTGCTGACGTAGGCCTTATCGAAAACATTCAGTACTTC. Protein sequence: CSADVGLIENIQYF.

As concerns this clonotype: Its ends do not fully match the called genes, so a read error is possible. The CDR3 loop is CASSLVGQLGDTRYF. CDR3 DNA sequence: TGCGCCAGCAGCTTAGTGGGACAGCTCGGAGATACGCGGTATTTT. J is TRBJ2-3 and V is TRBV5-1; 7 nucleotides line up with TRBD1. The CDR3 is made up of 15 amino acids. CDR1 and CDR2 (germline): SGHRS, YFSETQ.

The CDR3 coding sequence is TGTGCCAGCAGCAGGCTAACAAACACAGATACGCAGTATTTT. Translating gives CASSRLTNTDTQYF. This chain links TRBV2 with TRBJ2-3, with D unclear. Looked up from germline, CDR1 is SNHLY and CDR2 is FYNNEI. The CDR3 is 14 amino acids. V was cut by 6 bases and J by 2 bases, with 12 bases left in between.

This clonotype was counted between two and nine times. The CDR3 nucleotides are TGTGCCAGCAGCTTGAAGGATTGGGGTGAGCAGTTCTTC. Translated: CASSLKDWGEQFF. The V and J genes are TRBV11-2 and TRBJ2-1; no clear D gene. This CDR3 spans 13 amino acids. Germline loops: CDR1 SGHAT, CDR2 FQNNGV. Trimming removed 3 bases from V and 9 bases from J, with 12 bases in between.

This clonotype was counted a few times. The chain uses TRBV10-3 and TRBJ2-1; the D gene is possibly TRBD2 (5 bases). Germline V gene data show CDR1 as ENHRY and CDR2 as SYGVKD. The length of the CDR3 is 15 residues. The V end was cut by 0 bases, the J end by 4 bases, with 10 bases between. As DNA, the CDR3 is TGTGCCATCAGTGAGTCGGGAGATCGGTACAATGAGCAGTTCTTC. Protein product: CAISESGDRYNEQFF.